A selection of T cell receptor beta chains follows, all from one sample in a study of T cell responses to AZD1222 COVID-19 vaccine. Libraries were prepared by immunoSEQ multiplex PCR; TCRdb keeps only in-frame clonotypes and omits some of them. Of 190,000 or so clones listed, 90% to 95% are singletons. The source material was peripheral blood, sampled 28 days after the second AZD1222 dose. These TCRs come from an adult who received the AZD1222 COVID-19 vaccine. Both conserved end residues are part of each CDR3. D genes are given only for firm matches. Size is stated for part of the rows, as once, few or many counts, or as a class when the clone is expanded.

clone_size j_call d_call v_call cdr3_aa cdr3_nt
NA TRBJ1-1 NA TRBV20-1 CSAQSHTEAFF TGCAGTGCACAAAGCCACACTGAAGCTTTCTTT
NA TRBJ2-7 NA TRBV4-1 CASSRAGQSSYEQYF TGCGCCAGCAGCCGGGCGGGACAGAGCTCCTACGAGCAGTACTTC
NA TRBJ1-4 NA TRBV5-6 CASTYWGASEKLFF TGTGCCAGCACCTACTGGGGGGCTTCGGAAAAACTGTTTTTT
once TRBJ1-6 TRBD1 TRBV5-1 CASSLPGQGDSPLHF TGCGCCAGCAGCTTACCAGGACAGGGGGATTCACCCCTCCACTTT
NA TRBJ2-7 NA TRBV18 CASSPGAYYEQYF TGTGCCAGCTCCCCCGGGGCTTACTACGAGCAGTACTTC
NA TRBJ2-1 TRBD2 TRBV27 CASSLRTSGGSSYNEQFF TGTGCCAGCAGTCTCCGGACTAGCGGGGGTAGCTCCTACAATGAGCAGTTCTTC
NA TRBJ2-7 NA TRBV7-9 CASRQEAYEQYF TGTGCCAGCAGACAGGAGGCCTACGAGCAGTACTTC
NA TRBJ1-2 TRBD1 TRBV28 CASSLWDRPYGYTF TGTGCCAGCAGTTTATGGGACAGGCCGTATGGCTACACCTTC
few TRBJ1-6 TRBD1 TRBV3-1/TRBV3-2 CASSQGSTGGNSPLHF TGTGCCAGCAGCCAAGGGTCGACAGGGGGTAATTCACCCCTCCACTTT
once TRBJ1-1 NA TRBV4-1 CASSQGGLGNTEAFF TGCGCCAGCAGCCAAGGAGGGCTCGGGAACACTGAAGCTTTCTTT
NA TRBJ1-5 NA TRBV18 CASSLDRHNQPQHF TGTGCCAGCTCACTAGACAGACATAATCAGCCCCAGCATTTT
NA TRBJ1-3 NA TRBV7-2 CASSSTGAFSGNTIYF TGTGCCAGCAGTTCGACGGGGGCCTTCTCTGGAAACACCATATATTTT
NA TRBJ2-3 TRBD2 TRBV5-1 CASSLVGRGSDTQYF TGCGCCAGCAGCTTGGTCGGGCGGGGGTCAGATACGCAGTATTTT
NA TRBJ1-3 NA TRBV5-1 CASSSQGVSGNTIYF TGCGCCAGCAGCTCACAGGGTGTCTCTGGAAACACCATATATTTT
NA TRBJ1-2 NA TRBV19 CASGRPGEGYGYTF TGTGCCAGTGGGCGCCCAGGGGAAGGCTATGGCTACACCTTC
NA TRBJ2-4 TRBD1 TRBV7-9 CASSLAAQGDIQYF TGTGCCAGCAGCTTAGCGGCACAGGGGGACATTCAGTACTTC
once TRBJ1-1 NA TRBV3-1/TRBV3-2 CASSSIIGTEAFF TGTGCCAGCAGCTCCATTATCGGCACTGAAGCTTTCTTT
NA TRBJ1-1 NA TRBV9 CASSVGRTGGAFF TGTGCCAGCAGCGTAGGCCGCACTGGTGGGGCTTTCTTT
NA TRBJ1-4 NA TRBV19 CASSMTLEKLFF TGTGCCAGTAGTATGACTCTTGAAAAACTGTTTTTT
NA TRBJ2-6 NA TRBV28 CASSTSDSSGANVLTF TGTGCCAGCAGTACCTCGGACAGCTCTGGGGCCAACGTCCTGACTTTC
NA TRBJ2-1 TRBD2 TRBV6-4 CASSERGGTYNEQFF TGTGCCAGCAGTGAGCGGGGGGGGACCTACAATGAGCAGTTCTTC
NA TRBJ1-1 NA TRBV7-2 CASRRDLNTRMNTEAFF TGTGCCAGCAGGCGAGATCTTAACACACGCATGAACACTGAAGCTTTCTTT
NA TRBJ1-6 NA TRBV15 CATSRVPDRSYNSPLHF TGTGCCACCAGCAGAGTCCCCGATAGGTCCTATAATTCACCCCTCCACTTT
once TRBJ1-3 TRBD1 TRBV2 CASRGQGGNTIYF TGTGCCAGCAGGGGACAGGGAGGAAACACCATATATTTT
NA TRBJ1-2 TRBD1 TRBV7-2 CASSPDRPGDGYTF TGTGCCAGCAGCCCGGACAGGCCAGGGGATGGCTACACCTTC
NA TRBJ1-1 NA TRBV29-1 CSGTGHLNTEAFF TGCAGCGGGACGGGACATTTGAACACTGAAGCTTTCTTT
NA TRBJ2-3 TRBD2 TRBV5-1 CASSWRLAGGNTDTQYF TGCGCCAGCAGCTGGCGACTAGCGGGGGGGAACACAGATACGCAGTATTTT
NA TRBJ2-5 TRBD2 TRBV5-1 CASSLGGGTETQYF TGCGCCAGCAGCTTGGGCGGGGGGACGGAGACCCAGTACTTC
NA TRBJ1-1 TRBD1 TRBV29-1 CSSRTGLNTEAFF TGCAGCAGTAGGACAGGATTGAACACTGAAGCTTTCTTT
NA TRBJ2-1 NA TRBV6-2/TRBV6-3 CASSYPGNEQFF TGTGCCAGCAGTTACCCCGGGAATGAGCAGTTCTTC
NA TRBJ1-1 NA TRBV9 CASSVATWEGNTEAFF TGTGCCAGCAGCGTAGCTACATGGGAGGGGAACACTGAAGCTTTCTTT
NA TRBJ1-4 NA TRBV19 CASPDRRYEKLFF TGTGCCAGTCCCGACAGAAGATATGAAAAACTGTTTTTT
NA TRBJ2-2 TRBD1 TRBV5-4 CASSQGQGSGTGELFF TGTGCCAGCAGCCAAGGACAGGGATCGGGCACCGGGGAGCTGTTTTTT
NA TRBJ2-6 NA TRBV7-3 CASSFPGGAGANVLTF TGTGCCAGCAGCTTCCCCGGGGGAGCTGGGGCCAACGTCCTGACTTTC
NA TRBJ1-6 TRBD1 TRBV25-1 CASRETGGNSPLHF TGTGCCAGCAGAGAGACAGGGGGTAATTCACCCCTCCACTTT
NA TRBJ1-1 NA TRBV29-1 CSVTRGWDTEAFF TGCAGCGTCACCAGGGGCTGGGACACTGAAGCTTTCTTT
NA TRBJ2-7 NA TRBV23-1 CASSQSWSQGLETYEQYF TGCGCCAGCAGTCAATCGTGGTCGCAGGGGCTCGAGACTTACGAGCAGTACTTC